Below, 32 T cell receptor beta chains from the same sample are listed, as sequenced in a study of T cell responses to AZD1222 COVID-19 vaccine. Using immunoSEQ multiplex PCR, the repertoire was profiled, and TCRdb retains in-frame clones only, with some absent. The repertoire holds some 190,000 clones, about nine tenths seen once, with roughly 1.9% in the top ten. The sample here was peripheral blood, taken 28 days after the second AZD1222 dose. Receptors were obtained from an adult who received the AZD1222 COVID-19 vaccine.

This chain uses TRBV2 with TRBJ1-2, with 8 bases that match TRBD1. V was clipped by 5 bases and J by 2 bases; unmatched bases: 4. The CDR3 loop spans 14 amino acids. CDR1 and CDR2 (germline): SNHLY, FYNNEI. The CDR3 region has the DNA TGTGCCAGCAGTATCGGACAGGGAAACTATGGCTACACCTTC. Its protein product is CASSIGQGNYGYTF.

This chain links TRBV6-5 with TRBJ1-4; possibly TRBD1 for D (6 bases). Germline CDR1 is MNHEY and CDR2 is SVGAGI. Trimming shortened V by 6 bases and J by 8 bases, and 13 bases separated the two germline ends. The CDR3 totals 13 residues. DNA for the CDR3: TGTGCCAGCAGGTTAGGGGGGGCGGAAAAACTGTTTTTT. This gives the protein CASRLGGAEKLFF.

The chain recombines TRBV6-5 with TRBJ1-2; D is unresolved. This CDR3 is 13 amino acids long. V was clipped by 0 bases and J by 8 bases, with 10 bases between them. The germline CDR1 and CDR2 sequences are MNHEY and SVGAGI. CDR3 in amino acids: CASSYSSGGGYTF. The CDR3 nucleotides read TGTGCCAGCAGTTACTCATCCGGCGGCGGCTACACCTTC.

The chain has TRBV10-1 and TRBJ2-5; 8 bases match TRBD2. The ends lost 0 bases at V and 0 bases at J; junction bases unmatched: 6. This CDR3 spans 17 amino acids. The germline CDR1 and CDR2 sequences are WNHNN and SYGVQD (reference sequence). CDR3 in amino acids: CASSESSGGRYQETQYF. CDR3 coding DNA: TGCGCCAGCAGTGAGTCGTCGGGCGGGAGGTACCAAGAGACCCAGTACTTC.

The chain employs TRBV4-2 and TRBJ2-7; 11 positions match TRBD1. This CDR3 contains 16 residues. The junction had 10 bases not matched to a gene; V was cut back by 2 bases and J by 7 bases. The germline V gene has CDR1 LGHNA and CDR2 YNFKEQ. The DNA of the CDR3 is TGTGCCAGCAGCCAACCGTCCGGGACAGGGGGGGAGGAGCAGTACTTC. Amino acids: CASSQPSGTGGEEQYF.

V usage is TRBV28 and J usage is TRBJ2-1, with TRBD2 as a possible D gene (5 bases). Germline V gives CDR1 MDHEN, CDR2 SYDVKM. CDR3 length equals 18 residues. The V end lost 6 bases, the J end lost 0 bases, and 21 bases lay between the germline ends. The DNA for the CDR3 is TGTGCCAGCAGCCCACTGAGGTCAAGCGGTAGCTCCTACAATGAGCAGTTCTTC. Its translation is CASSPLRSSGSSYNEQFF.

On this clone: One end of the junction does not line up with germline, which may come from a read error. The chain is built from TRBV18 and TRBJ2-7; D is unresolved. Germline CDR1 reads KGHSH; CDR2 reads LQKENI. This CDR3 has 14 residues. This CDR3 reads CASSPPSRPYVQYF. CDR3 DNA sequence: TGTGCCAGCTCACCACCGTCGCGGCCCTACGTGCAGTACTTC.

The rearrangement joins TRBV18 to TRBJ2-7; D is unresolved. Germline assignment: CDR1 KGHSH and CDR2 LQKENI. V shed 2 bases and J shed 1 base, with 15 bases lying between them. The CDR3 covers 16 residues. The CDR3 DNA is TGTGCCAGCTCACCAATACCTATCGTCGGTTCCTACGAGCAGTACTTC. This codes for CASSPIPIVGSYEQYF.

CDR3 bases: TGTGCCAGCAGGGGGTCGTACAATCAGCCCCAGCATTTT. Translated: CASRGSYNQPQHF. The chain recombines TRBV7-2 with TRBJ1-5; D gene uncertain. Trimming stripped 6 bases from V and 3 bases from J, with 9 bases between. The CDR3 has 13 residues. CDR1 and CDR2 (germline): SGHTA, FQGNSA.

The V call is TRBV15, the J call TRBJ1-5; 10 bases are shared with TRBD1. The length of the CDR3 is 17 residues. V was clipped by 0 bases and J by 3 bases; unmatched bases: 5. CDR1 and CDR2 (germline): LNHNV, YYDKDF (reference sequence). The CDR3 protein is CATSREDRGLFNQPQHF. CDR3 nucleotide sequence: TGTGCCACCAGCAGAGAGGACAGGGGGTTGTTCAATCAGCCCCAGCATTTT.

This rearrangement joins TRBV5-1 to TRBJ2-1; 7 positions agree with TRBD2. Germline V gene lookup returns CDR1 SGHRS and CDR2 YFSETQ. V lost 4 bases and J lost 9; bases outside the gene matches: 13. This CDR3 region has 15 residues. The CDR3 DNA reads TGCGCCAGCAGCCTGAGGGGCGGGAGCAAGGGTGAGCAGTTCTTC. This codes for CASSLRGGSKGEQFF.

The rearrangement joins TRBV18 to TRBJ1-2; no clear D. CDR1 KGHSH and CDR2 LQKENI come from the germline V gene. Trimming stripped 3 bases from V and 3 bases from J, with 8 bases between. The CDR3 extends over 13 amino acids. CDR3 amino acids: CASSPMSDYGYTF. The CDR3 DNA reads TGTGCCAGCTCACCTATGTCTGACTATGGCTACACCTTC.

The chain joins TRBV7-9 to TRBJ2-5; 8 bases line up with TRBD2. J was trimmed by 1 base and V by 1 base; bases with no gene match: 8. Germline CDR1 and CDR2: SEHNR and FQNEAQ (reference sequence). There are 17 residues in the CDR3. Written as DNA, the CDR3 is TGTGCCAGCAGCTTAGGGGCCGGAGCGGGGGCCCAAGAGACCCAGTACTTC. Residues: CASSLGAGAGAQETQYF.

The table lists this clone with a count of one. The chain combines TRBV6-4 with TRBJ1-6, with TRBD1 matching over 8 bases. CDR3 length equals 17 residues. The J segment lost 0 bases and the V segment lost 6 bases, leaving 7 bases of the junction unmatched. Germline V gene data show CDR1 as MRHNA and CDR2 as SNTAGT. For the CDR3, the DNA is TGTGCCAGCAGGGAGGGACAGGTGTCCTCCTATAATTCACCCCTCCACTTT. It encodes CASREGQVSSYNSPLHF.

The chain has TRBV2 and TRBJ2-7; D is uncertain. The CDR3 spans 12 residues. The V end was cut by 7 bases, the J end by 2 bases, with 9 bases between. Germline V gene lookup returns CDR1 SNHLY and CDR2 FYNNEI. The CDR3 DNA sequence: TGTGCCAGCAAGGTCAGAGCCTACGAGCAGTACTTC. It encodes CASKVRAYEQYF.

This clone was seen a single time. The chain combines TRBV11-3 with TRBJ2-1; TRBD1 matches at 7 bases. Germline trimming cut 5 bases from V and 5 bases from J; bases unmatched to any gene: 6. This CDR3 is 14 amino acids long. From germline, CDR1 is SGHNT and CDR2 YENEEA. CDR3 region: CASSPRDRHNEQFF. In DNA form, the CDR3 reads TGTGCCAGCAGCCCCCGGGACAGACACAATGAGCAGTTCTTC.

This chain uses TRBV19 with TRBJ2-1; no reliable D call. The ends were cut back, 7 bases at V and 0 bases at J, with 10 bases in the middle. This CDR3 contains 14 residues. Germline V gives CDR1 LNHDA, CDR2 SQIVND (reference sequence). CDR3 sequence: CASTHVGSYNEQFF. The CDR3 DNA reads TGTGCCAGTACCCATGTAGGCTCCTACAATGAGCAGTTCTTC.

The chain combines TRBV19 with TRBJ2-3; 7 nucleotides line up with TRBD1. Germline CDR1 LNHDA, CDR2 SQIVND (reference sequence). The J segment lost 5 bases and the V segment lost 7 bases, leaving 6 bases of the junction unmatched. This CDR3 spans 13 amino acids. The CDR3 DNA reads TGTGCCAGTAACACAGGGACAGTAGATACGCAGTATTTT. Encoded protein: CASNTGTVDTQYF. Full variable domain (outside the CDR3, taken from reference TRBV19 and TRBJ2-3): DGGITQSPKYLFRKEGQNVTLSCEQNLNHDAMYWYRQDPGQGLRLIYYSQIVNDFQKGDIAEGYSVSREKKESFPLTVTSAQKNPTAFYLCASNTGTVDTQYFGPGTRLTVL.

Written as DNA, the CDR3 is TGTGCCAGCAGTTTAGGACAGGGGCCCTATGGCTACACCTTC. This codes for CASSLGQGPYGYTF. The gene calls are TRBV28 and TRBJ1-2, with 9 bases matching TRBD1. The CDR3 totals 14 residues. Germline trimming cut 2 bases from V and 4 bases from J; bases unmatched to any gene: 2. Per germline, CDR1 MDHEN and CDR2 SYDVKM.

A single count supports this clone. The sample has other DNA sequences that encode this CDR3 too. This chain joins TRBV19 and TRBJ1-1; D is unresolved. The germline gives CDR1 LNHDA, CDR2 SQIVND (reference sequence). V gave up 3 bases and J gave up 5 bases, with 10 bases separating them. This CDR3 spans 13 amino acids. The CDR3 nucleotides read TGTGCCAGTAGTATTCCGGGAGATACTGAAGCTTTCTTT. It codes for CASSIPGDTEAFF.

This sequence joins TRBV5-1 and TRBJ2-1, with 9 bases fitting TRBD1. The CDR3 contains 16 residues. Germline V gives CDR1 SGHRS, CDR2 YFSETQ. J gave up 7 bases and V 0 bases, and 8 bases lay outside the gene matches. This chain's CDR3 is CASSLAQGAFGNEQFF. CDR3 DNA: TGCGCCAGCAGCTTGGCACAGGGGGCTTTTGGGAATGAGCAGTTCTTC.

The chain employs TRBV19 and TRBJ1-5; D unresolved. The CDR3 length is 13 residues. V lost 7 bases and J lost 3, with 10 bases in between. Germline V gene data show CDR1 as LNHDA and CDR2 as SQIVND (reference sequence). In DNA form, the CDR3 reads TGTGCCAGTACCCTCGAGCCCAATCAGCCCCAGCATTTT. Its translation: CASTLEPNQPQHF.

This sequence joins TRBV6-2 or TRBV6-3 and TRBJ1-5; D may be TRBD1 (5 bases). Germline values: CDR1 MNHEY, CDR2 SVGEGT. Between the trimmed V and J ends, which lost 2 bases and 7 bases, there was a span of 9 bases. The CDR3 covers 13 residues. The CDR3 bases are TGTGCCAGCAGTTACCGGGGGTGGCAGCCCCAGCATTTT. Translating it yields CASSYRGWQPQHF.

This rearrangement joins TRBV4-1 to TRBJ1-2; D is perhaps TRBD1 (6 bases). The length of the CDR3 is 15 residues. Trimming removed 0 bases from V and 4 bases from J, with 12 bases in between. The germline V gene encodes CDR1 MGHRA and CDR2 YSYEKL. CDR3 protein: CASSQEDRSGYGYTF. In DNA form, the CDR3 reads TGCGCCAGCAGCCAAGAAGACAGGAGCGGCTATGGCTACACCTTC.

This chain connects TRBV7-9 to TRBJ1-4; D is undetermined. The CDR3 contains 11 residues. V gave up 8 bases and J gave up 6 bases, with 7 bases separating them. Germline values: CDR1 SEHNR, CDR2 FQNEAQ (reference sequence). DNA of the CDR3: TGTGCCAGCGGCCCCGATGAAAAACTGTTTTTT. Translation gives CASGPDEKLFF.

This chain links TRBV4-3 with TRBJ1-5, with unresolved D. Trimming cost V 0 bases and J 0 bases, with 9 bases left between them. The CDR3 has 16 residues. Per germline, CDR1 LGHNA and CDR2 YSLEER. CDR3 region: CASSQEGGNSNQPQHF. DNA of the CDR3: TGCGCCAGCAGCCAAGAGGGAGGGAATAGCAATCAGCCCCAGCATTTT.

The V call is TRBV5-4, the J call TRBJ1-3; TRBD1 matches 7 bases. CDR1 and CDR2 (germline): SGHNT, YYREEE (reference sequence). The CDR3 is 15 residues long. The V and J ends lost 0 bases and 4 bases, in that order; junction bases with no gene match: 4. The CDR3 coding sequence is TGTGCCAGCAGCTTGGCCCAGGACAGGGGAAACACCATATATTTT. Translated: CASSLAQDRGNTIYF.

The count of this clone is one. This chain joins TRBV5-1 and TRBJ1-4; TRBD1 matches 7 bases. The CDR3 contains 15 residues. The junction had 7 bases not matched to a gene; V was cut back by 0 bases and J by 8 bases. The germline V gene has CDR1 SGHRS and CDR2 YFSETQ. CDR3 residues: CASSLAWTGGEKLFF. CDR3 nucleotides: TGCGCCAGCAGCTTGGCTTGGACAGGCGGGGAAAAACTGTTTTTT.

The CDR3 nucleotides read TGTGCCAGCAGTTACGCGGGGTTCGGGGAGCTGTTTTTT. This gives the protein CASSYAGFGELFF. The V call is TRBV6-2 or TRBV6-3, the J call TRBJ2-2; tentatively, D is TRBD2 (6 bases). The CDR3 covers 13 residues. Germline CDR1 MNHEY, CDR2 SVGEGT. Trimming cost V 2 bases and J 7 bases, with 8 bases left between them.

The chain links TRBV2 to TRBJ1-2; the match to TRBD1 covers 8 bases. V lost 4 bases, J lost 4 bases, and 8 bases stayed unmatched. The CDR3 totals 15 residues. Germline CDR1 and CDR2: SNHLY and FYNNEI. The CDR3 spells CASSAPTGVSYGYTF. The CDR3 nucleotides are TGTGCCAGCAGTGCCCCGACAGGGGTCTCCTATGGCTACACCTTC. Full variable domain (remainder filled in from reference TRBV2 and TRBJ1-2): EPEVTQTPSHQVTQMGQEVILRCVPISNHLYFYWYRQILGQKVEFLVSFYNNEISEKSEIFDDQFSVERPDGSNFTLKIRSTKLEDSAMYFCASSAPTGVSYGYTFGSGTRLTVV.

For the CDR3, the DNA is TGTGCCATCAGTGAATCGAAGGGGCAGCCCCAGCATTTT. This codes for CAISESKGQPQHF. V is TRBV10-3 and J is TRBJ1-5; a weak D match, TRBD1 (5 bases). This CDR3 comprises 13 residues. Trimming left V 3 bases short and J 7 bases short, with 10 bases between. Germline CDR1 ENHRY, CDR2 SYGVKD.

The chain is built from TRBV3-1 (or the pseudogene TRBV3-2) and TRBJ1-5; D gene uncertain. V was trimmed by 6 bases and J by 4 bases, leaving 13 bases between them. The germline gives CDR1 LGHDT, CDR2 YNNKEL (reference sequence). CDR3 size: 14 residues. The CDR3 loop is CASSRAPGNQPQHF. The CDR3 coding sequence is TGTGCCAGCAGTCGGGCCCCGGGGAATCAGCCCCAGCATTTT.